This T cell receptor beta chain was captured in a study of T-cell memory formation after mild COVID-19. TCRdb re-called the 5' RACE reads with MiXCR, one entry per CDR3 protein. Of approximately 500,000 distinct CDR3 sequences listed, approximately 23% are singletons. CDR3 size: 14 residues. V lost 0 bases to trimming and J lost 9 bases; unmatched junction nucleotides: 5. Germline CDR1 and CDR2: MNHNY and SVGAGI (reference sequence). The sequence derives from an adult woman who had mild COVID-19 (a few samples of this study predate the infection). Cell type and time point are not known. The chain couples TRBV6-6 to TRBJ2-1; 7 bases line up with TRBD2. Source material: PBMCs or a T cell subset sorted from them (not recorded which). This CDR3 is CASSYSSGRGEQFF. The DNA for the CDR3 is TGTGCCAGCAGTTACTCTTCTGGGAGGGGTGAGCAGTTCTTC.